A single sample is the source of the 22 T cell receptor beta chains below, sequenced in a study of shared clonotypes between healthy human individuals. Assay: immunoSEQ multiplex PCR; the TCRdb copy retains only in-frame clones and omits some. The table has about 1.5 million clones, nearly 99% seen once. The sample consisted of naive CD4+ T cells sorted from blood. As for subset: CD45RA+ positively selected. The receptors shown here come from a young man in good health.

The CDR3 DNA reads TGTGCCAGCAGTTACTCGGATGGCTACGAGCAGTACTTC. Its translation: CASSYSDGYEQYF. The chain uses TRBV6-5 and TRBJ2-7; D call uncertain. CDR1 MNHEY and CDR2 SVGAGI come from the germline V gene. The CDR3 extends over 13 amino acids. The V gene lost 0 bases and the J gene lost 3 bases, with 6 bases spanning the gap.

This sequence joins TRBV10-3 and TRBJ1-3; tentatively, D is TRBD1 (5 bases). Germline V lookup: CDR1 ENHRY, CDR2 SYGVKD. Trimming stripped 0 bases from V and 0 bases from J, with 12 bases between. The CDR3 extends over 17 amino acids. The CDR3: CAISESRGASSGNTIYF. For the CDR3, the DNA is TGTGCCATCAGTGAGTCGAGAGGGGCGAGCTCTGGAAACACCATATATTTT.

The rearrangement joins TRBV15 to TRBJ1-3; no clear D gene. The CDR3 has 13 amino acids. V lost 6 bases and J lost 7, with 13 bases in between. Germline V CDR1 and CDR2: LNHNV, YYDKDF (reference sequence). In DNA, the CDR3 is TGTGCCACCAGTCTTGGTTTGGTGAACACCATATATTTT. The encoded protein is CATSLGLVNTIYF.

The CDR3 region is CASKRAFDRASNTGELFF. For the CDR3, the DNA is TGTGCCAGCAAGAGAGCCTTCGACAGGGCCTCGAACACCGGGGAGCTGTTTTTT. This chain joins TRBV7-2 and TRBJ2-2; 7 bases align to TRBD1. V dropped 7 bases and J dropped 0; count of bases not matched to a gene: 14. Per the germline V gene, CDR1 is SGHTA and CDR2 is FQGNSA. This CDR3 is 18 amino acids long.

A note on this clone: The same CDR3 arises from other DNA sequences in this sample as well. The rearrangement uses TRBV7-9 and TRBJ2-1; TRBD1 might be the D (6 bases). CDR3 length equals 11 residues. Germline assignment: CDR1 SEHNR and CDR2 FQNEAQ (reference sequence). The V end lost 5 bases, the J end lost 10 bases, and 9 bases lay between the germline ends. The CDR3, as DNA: TGTGCCAGCAGCCCGCAGGGGGAGCAGTTCTTC. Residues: CASSPQGEQFF.

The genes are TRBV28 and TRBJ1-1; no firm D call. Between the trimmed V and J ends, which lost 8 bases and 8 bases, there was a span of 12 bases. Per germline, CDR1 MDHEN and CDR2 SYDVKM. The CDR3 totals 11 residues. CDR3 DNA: TGTGCCAGCTTCGGTAAAAGCGAAGCTTTCTTT. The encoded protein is CASFGKSEAFF.

CDR3: CASSRDSGYTDTQYF. The DNA of the CDR3 is TGCGCCAGCAGCCGGGACTCCGGGTACACAGATACGCAGTATTTT. The rearrangement joins TRBV5-1 to TRBJ2-3; D is perhaps TRBD2 (6 bases). V gave up 4 bases and J gave up 2 bases, with 14 bases separating them. The germline gives CDR1 SGHRS, CDR2 YFSETQ. The CDR3 totals 15 residues.

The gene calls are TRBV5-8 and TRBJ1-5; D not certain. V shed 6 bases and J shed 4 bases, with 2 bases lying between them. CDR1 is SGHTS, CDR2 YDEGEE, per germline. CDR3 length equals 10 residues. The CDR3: CASTNQPQHF. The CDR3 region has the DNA TGTGCCAGCACGAATCAGCCCCAGCATTTT.

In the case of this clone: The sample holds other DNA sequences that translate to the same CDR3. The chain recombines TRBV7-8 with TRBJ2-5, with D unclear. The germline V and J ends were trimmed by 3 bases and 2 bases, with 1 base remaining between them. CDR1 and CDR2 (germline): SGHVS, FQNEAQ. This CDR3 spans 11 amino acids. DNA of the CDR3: TGTGCCAGCAGCTTGCAAGAGACCCAGTACTTC. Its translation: CASSLQETQYF.

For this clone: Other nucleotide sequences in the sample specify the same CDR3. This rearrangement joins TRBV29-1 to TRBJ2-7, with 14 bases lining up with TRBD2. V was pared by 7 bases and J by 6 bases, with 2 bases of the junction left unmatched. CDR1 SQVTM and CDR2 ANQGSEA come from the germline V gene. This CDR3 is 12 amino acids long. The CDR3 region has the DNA TGCAGCGGAGGACTAGCGGGAGGCGAGCAGTACTTC. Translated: CSGGLAGGEQYF.

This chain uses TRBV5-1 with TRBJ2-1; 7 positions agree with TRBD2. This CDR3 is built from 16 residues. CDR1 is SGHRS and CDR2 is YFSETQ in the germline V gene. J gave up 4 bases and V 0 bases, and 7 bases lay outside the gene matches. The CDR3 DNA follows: TGCGCCAGCAGCTTGGCTAGCGGAGGGGATTACAATGAGCAGTTCTTC. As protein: CASSLASGGDYNEQFF.

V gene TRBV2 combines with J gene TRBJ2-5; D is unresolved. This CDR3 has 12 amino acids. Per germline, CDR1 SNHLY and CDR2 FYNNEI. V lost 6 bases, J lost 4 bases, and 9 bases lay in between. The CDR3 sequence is CASRTELETQYF. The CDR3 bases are TGTGCCAGCAGAACCGAATTAGAGACCCAGTACTTC.

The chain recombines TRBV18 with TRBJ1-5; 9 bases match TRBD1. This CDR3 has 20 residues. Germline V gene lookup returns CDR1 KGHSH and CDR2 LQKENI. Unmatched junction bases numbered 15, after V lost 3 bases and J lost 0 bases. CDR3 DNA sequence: TGTGCCAGCTCACCGGATTCGAGGGACAGGGCAGAGGATAGCAATCAGCCCCAGCATTTT. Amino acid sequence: CASSPDSRDRAEDSNQPQHF.

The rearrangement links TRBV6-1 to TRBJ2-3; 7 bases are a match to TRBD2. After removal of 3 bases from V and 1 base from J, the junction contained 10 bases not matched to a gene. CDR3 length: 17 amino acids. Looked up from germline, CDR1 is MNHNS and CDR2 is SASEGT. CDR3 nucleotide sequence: TGTGCCAGCAGTGACAGACCCGGCGGGAGTGGCACAGATACGCAGTATTTT. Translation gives CASSDRPGGSGTDTQYF.

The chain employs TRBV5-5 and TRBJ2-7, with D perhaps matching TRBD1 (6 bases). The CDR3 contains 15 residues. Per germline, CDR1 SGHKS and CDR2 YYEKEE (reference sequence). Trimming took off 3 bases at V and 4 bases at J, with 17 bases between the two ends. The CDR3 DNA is TGTGCCAGCAGCTATGGGTGGGGGCTCAATTACGAGCAGTACTTC. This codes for CASSYGWGLNYEQYF.

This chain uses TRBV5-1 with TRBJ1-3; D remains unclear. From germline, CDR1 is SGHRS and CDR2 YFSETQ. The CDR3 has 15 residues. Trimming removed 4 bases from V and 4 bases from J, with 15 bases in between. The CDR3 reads CASSGTQGVGNTIYF. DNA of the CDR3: TGCGCCAGCAGCGGCACCCAAGGCGTCGGAAACACCATATATTTT.

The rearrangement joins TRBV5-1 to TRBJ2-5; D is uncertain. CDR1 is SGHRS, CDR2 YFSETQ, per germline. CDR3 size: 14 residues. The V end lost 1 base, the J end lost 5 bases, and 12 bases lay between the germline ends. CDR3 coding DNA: TGCGCCAGCAGCTTGCAGGCAGACCGTGAGACCCAGTACTTC. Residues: CASSLQADRETQYF.

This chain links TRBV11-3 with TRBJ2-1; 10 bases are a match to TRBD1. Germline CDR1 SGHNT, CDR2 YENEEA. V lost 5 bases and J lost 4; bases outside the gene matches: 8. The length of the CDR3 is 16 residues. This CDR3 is CASSPKGDRGYNEQFF. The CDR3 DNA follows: TGTGCCAGCAGCCCAAAGGGGGACAGGGGTTACAATGAGCAGTTCTTC.

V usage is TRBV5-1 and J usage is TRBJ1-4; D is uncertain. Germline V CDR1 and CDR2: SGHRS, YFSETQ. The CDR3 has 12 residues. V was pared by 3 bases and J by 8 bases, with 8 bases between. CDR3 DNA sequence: TGCGCCAGCAGCTCGGACCTAGAAAAACTGTTTTTT. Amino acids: CASSSDLEKLFF.

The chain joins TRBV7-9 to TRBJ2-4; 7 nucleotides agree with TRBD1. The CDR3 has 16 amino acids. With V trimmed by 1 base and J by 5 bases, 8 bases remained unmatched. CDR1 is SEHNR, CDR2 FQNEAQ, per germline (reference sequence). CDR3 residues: CASSLDPGQLENIQYF. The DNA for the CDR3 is TGTGCCAGCAGCTTAGATCCGGGACAGTTAGAAAACATTCAGTACTTC.

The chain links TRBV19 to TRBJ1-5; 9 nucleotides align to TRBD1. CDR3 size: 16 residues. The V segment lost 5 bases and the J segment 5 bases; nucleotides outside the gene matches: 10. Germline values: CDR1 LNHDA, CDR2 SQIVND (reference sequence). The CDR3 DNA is TGTGCCAGTAGTCACAATATGGGACAGGGCTATCAGCCCCAGCATTTT. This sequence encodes CASSHNMGQGYQPQHF.

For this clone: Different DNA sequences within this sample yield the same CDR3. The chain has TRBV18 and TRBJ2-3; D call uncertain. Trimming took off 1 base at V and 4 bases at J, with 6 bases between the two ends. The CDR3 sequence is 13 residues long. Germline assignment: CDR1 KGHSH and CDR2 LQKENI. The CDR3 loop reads CASSPLGADTQYF. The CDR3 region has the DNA TGTGCCAGCTCACCACTCGGAGCAGATACGCAGTATTTT.